These 2 T cell receptor beta chains came from one sample sequenced in a study of blood T cell repertoires in COVID-19. Sequencing was performed with immunoSEQ multiplex PCR; in TCRdb, only in-frame clones are kept and a portion is missing. The data contain some 49,000 clones, 65% to 90% of them seen just once; the ten biggest clones take up roughly 10%. The sequenced sample was peripheral blood. The receptors were gathered from a human donor in a cohort sampled during active COVID-19.

CDR3 sequence: CASSFNRGFTETQYF. The CDR3 nucleotides read TGTGCCAGCAGCTTTAACAGGGGGTTTACGGAGACCCAGTACTTC. This chain connects TRBV5-4 to TRBJ2-5; 8 nucleotides align to TRBD1. Germline V lookup: CDR1 SGHNT, CDR2 YYREEE (reference sequence). V was clipped by 2 bases and J by 5 bases; unmatched bases: 8. The CDR3 runs 15 residues.

The chain has TRBV3-1 (or the pseudogene TRBV3-2) and TRBJ2-1; 8 bases align to TRBD2. Trimming at V came to 0 bases and at J to 7 bases, leaving 8 bases not matched to a gene. Per germline, CDR1 LGHDT and CDR2 YNNKEL (reference sequence). The length of the CDR3 is 16 residues. CDR3 in DNA: TGTGCCAGCAGCCAAGATCCTTGGAGCGGGAGTAATGAGCAGTTCTTC. Its translation is CASSQDPWSGSNEQFF.